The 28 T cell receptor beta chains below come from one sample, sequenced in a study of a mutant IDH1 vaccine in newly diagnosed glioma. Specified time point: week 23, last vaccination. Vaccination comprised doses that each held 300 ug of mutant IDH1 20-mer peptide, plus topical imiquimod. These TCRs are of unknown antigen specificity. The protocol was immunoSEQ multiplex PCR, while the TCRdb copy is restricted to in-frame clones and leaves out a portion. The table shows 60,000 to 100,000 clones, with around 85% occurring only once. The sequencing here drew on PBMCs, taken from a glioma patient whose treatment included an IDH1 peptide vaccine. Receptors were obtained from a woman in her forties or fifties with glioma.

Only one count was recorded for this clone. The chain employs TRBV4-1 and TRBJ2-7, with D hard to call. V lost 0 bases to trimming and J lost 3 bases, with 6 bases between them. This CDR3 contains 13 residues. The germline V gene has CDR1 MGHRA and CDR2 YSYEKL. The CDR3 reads CASSQETGYEQYF. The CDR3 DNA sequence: TGCGCCAGCAGCCAAGAGACCGGCTACGAGCAGTACTTC.

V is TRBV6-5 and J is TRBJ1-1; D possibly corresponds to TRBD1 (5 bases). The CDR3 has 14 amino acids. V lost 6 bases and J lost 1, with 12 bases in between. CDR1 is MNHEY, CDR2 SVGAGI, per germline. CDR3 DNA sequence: TGTGCCAGCAGCATGGGACGGTGGAACACTGAAGCTTTCTTT. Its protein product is CASSMGRWNTEAFF.

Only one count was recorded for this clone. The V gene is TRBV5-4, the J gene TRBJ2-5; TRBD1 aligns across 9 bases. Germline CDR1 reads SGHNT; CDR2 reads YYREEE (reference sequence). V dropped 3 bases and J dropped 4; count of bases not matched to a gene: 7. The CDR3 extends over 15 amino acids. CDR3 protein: CASSSYSDRGETQYF. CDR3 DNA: TGTGCCAGCAGCTCTTACTCGGACAGGGGAGAGACCCAGTACTTC.

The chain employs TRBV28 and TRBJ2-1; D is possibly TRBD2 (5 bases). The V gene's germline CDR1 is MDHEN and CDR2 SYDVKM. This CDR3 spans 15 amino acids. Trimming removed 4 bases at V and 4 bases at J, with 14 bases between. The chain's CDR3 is CASSSSNRGYNEQFF. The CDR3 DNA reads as TGTGCCAGCAGTTCCTCCAACCGGGGTTACAATGAGCAGTTCTTC.

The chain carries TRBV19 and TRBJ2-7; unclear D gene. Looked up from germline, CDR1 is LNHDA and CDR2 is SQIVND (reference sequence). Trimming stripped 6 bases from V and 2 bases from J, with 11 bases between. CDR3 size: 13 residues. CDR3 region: CASSSQKAYEQYF. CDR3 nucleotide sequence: TGTGCCAGTAGCAGTCAGAAAGCCTACGAGCAGTACTTC.

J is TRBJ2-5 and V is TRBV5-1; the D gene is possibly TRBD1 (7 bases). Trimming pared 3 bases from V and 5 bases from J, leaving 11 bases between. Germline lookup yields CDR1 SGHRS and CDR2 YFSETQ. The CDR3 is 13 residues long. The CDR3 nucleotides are TGCGCCAGCAGCTGGTCAGGGGGGGAGACCCAGTACTTC. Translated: CASSWSGGETQYF.

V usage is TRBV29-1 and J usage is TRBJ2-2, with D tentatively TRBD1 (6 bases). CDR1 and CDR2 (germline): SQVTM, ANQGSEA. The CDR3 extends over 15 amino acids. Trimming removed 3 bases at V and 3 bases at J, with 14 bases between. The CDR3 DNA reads TGCAGCGTTGAGGGGCACAGGGACGACACCGGGGAGCTGTTTTTT. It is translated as CSVEGHRDDTGELFF.

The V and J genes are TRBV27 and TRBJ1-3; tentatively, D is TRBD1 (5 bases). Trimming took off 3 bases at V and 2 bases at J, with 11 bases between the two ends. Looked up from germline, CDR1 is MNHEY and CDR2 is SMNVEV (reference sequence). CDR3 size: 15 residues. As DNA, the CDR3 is TGTGCCAGCAGTTTTGGGGGGATGCCTGGAAACACCATATATTTT. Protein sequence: CASSFGGMPGNTIYF.

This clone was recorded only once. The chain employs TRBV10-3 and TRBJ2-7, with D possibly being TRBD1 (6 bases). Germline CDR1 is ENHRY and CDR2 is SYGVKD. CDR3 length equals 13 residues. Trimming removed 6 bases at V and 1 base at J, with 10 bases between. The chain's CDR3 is CAIRRTESYEQYF. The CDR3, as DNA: TGTGCCATCAGGAGGACAGAGTCCTACGAGCAGTACTTC.

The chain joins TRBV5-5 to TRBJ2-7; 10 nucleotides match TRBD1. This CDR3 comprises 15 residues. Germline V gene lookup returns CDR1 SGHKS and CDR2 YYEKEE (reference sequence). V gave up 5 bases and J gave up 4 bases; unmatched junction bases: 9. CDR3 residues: CASREGGTGEYEQYF. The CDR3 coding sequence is TGTGCCAGCAGGGAAGGAGGGACAGGGGAATACGAGCAGTACTTC. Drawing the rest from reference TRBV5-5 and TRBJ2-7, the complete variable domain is DAGVTQSPTHLIKTRGQQVTLRCSPISGHKSVSWYQQVLGQGPQFIFQYYEKEERGRGNFPDRFSARQFPNYSSELNVNALLLGDSALYLCASREGGTGEYEQYFGPGTRLTVT.

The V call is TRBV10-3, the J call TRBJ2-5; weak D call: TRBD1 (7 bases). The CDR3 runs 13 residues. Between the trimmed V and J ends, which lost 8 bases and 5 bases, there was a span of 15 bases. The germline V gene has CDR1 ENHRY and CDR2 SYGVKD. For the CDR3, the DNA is TGTGCCATCCAGGGGGGCATGGGGGAGACCCAGTACTTC. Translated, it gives CAIQGGMGETQYF.

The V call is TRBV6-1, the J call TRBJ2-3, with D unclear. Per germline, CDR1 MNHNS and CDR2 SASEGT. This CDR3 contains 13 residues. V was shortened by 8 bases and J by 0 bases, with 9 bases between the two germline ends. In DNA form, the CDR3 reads TGTGCCAGCCTACACCTTAGCACAGATACGCAGTATTTT. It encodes CASLHLSTDTQYF.

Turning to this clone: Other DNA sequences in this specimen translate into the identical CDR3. The CDR3 nucleotides read TGTGCCAGCAGTTATGGGAACACCGGGGAGCTGTTTTTT. Translating it yields CASSYGNTGELFF. This chain uses TRBV28 with TRBJ2-2, with no clear D. Germline CDR1 is MDHEN and CDR2 is SYDVKM. Trimming cost V 4 bases and J 1 base, with 4 bases left between them. This CDR3 spans 13 amino acids.

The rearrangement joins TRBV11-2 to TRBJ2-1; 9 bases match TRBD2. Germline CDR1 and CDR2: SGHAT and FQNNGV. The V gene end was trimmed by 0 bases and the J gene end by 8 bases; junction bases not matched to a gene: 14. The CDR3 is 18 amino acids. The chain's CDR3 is CASSLELLAGGQVDEQFF. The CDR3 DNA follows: TGTGCCAGCAGCTTAGAACTACTTGCGGGAGGGCAGGTAGATGAGCAGTTCTTC. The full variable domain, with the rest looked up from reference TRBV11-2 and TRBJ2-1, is EAGVAQSPRYKIIEKRQSVAFWCNPISGHATLYWYQQILGQGPKLLIQFQNNGVVDDSQLPKDRFSAERLKGVDSTLKIQPAKLEDSAVYLCASSLELLAGGQVDEQFFGPGTRLTVL.

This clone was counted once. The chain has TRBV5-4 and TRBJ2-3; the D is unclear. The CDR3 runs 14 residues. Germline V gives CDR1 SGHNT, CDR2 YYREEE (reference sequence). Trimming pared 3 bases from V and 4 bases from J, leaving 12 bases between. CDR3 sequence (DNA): TGTGCCAGCAGCTCCACCTGGGTGGCAGATACGCAGTATTTT. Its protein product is CASSSTWVADTQYF.

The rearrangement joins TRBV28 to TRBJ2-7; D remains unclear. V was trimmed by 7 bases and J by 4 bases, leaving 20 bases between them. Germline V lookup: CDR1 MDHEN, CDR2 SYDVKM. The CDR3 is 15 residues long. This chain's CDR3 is CASTIPSGAPYEQYF. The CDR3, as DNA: TGTGCCAGCACTATCCCGAGTGGAGCTCCATACGAGCAGTACTTC.

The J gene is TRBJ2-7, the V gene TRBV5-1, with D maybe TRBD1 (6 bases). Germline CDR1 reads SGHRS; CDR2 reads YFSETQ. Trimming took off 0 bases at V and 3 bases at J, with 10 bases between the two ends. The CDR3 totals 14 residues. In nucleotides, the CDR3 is TGCGCCAGCAGCTTGGCGGCCAGGGGCTACGAGCAGTACTTC. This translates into CASSLAARGYEQYF.

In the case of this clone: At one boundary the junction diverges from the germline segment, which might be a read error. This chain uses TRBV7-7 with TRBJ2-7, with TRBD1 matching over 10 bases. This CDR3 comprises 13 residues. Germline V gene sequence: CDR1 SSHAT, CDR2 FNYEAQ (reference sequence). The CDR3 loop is CASSLDRGSEQYF. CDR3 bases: TGTGCTAGCAGCTTGGACAGGGGGTCCGAGCAGTACTTC.

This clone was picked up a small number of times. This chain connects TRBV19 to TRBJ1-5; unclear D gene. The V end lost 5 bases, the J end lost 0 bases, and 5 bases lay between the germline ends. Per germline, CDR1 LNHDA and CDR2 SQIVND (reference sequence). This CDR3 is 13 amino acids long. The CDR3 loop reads CASSSASNQPQHF. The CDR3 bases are TGTGCCAGTAGTTCCGCTAGCAATCAGCCCCAGCATTTT.

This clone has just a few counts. The CDR3 region is CASSLDRTNQPQHF. The CDR3 nucleotides read TGTGCCAGCAGCTTAGACAGGACTAATCAGCCCCAGCATTTT. V gene TRBV5-4 combines with J gene TRBJ1-5; tentative D call: TRBD1 (6 bases). V lost 2 bases to trimming and J lost 4 bases, with 10 bases between them. This CDR3 is 14 amino acids long. Germline V CDR1 and CDR2: SGHNT, YYREEE (reference sequence).

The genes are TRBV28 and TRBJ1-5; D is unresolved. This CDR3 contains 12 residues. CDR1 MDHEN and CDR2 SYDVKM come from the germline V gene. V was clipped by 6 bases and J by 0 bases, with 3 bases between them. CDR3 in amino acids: CASRNSNQPQHF. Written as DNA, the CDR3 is TGTGCCAGCAGGAATAGCAATCAGCCCCAGCATTTT.

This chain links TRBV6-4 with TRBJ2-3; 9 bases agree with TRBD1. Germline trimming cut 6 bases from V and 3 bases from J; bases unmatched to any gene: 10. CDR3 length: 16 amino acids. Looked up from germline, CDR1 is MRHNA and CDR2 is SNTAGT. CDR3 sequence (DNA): TGTGCCAGCAGCTCTGCGACAGGGGGGAGGACAGATACGCAGTATTTT. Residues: CASSSATGGRTDTQYF.

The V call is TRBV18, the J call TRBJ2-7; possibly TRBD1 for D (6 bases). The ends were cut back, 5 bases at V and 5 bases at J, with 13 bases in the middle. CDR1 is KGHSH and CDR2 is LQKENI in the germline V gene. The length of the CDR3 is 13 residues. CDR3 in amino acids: CASSETGYNEQYF. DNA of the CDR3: TGTGCCAGCTCAGAAACAGGGTACAACGAGCAGTACTTC. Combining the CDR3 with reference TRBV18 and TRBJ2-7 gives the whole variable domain NAGVMQNPRHLVRRRGQEARLRCSPMKGHSHVYWYRQLPEEGLKFMVYLQKENIIDESGMPKERFSAEFPKEGPSILRIQQVVRGDSAAYFCASSETGYNEQYFGPGTRLTVT.

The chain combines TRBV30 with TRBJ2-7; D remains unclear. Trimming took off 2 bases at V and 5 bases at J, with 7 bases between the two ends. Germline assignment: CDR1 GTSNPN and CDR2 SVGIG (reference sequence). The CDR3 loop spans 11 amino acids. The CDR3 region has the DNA TGTGCCTGGAGTCTGGGCGACGAGCAGTACTTC. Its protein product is CAWSLGDEQYF.

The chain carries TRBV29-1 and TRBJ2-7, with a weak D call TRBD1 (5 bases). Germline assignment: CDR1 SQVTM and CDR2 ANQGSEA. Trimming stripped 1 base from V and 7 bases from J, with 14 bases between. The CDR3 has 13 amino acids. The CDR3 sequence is CSVEGWWGSEQYF. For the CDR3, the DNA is TGCAGCGTTGAAGGCTGGTGGGGCTCTGAGCAGTACTTC.

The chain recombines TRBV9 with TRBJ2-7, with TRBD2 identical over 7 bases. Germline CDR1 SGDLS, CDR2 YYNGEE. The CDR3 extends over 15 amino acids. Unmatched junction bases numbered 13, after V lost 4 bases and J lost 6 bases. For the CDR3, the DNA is TGTGCCAGCAGCCCCAGAGGGGACTACCCCCGCGAGCAGTACTTC. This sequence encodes CASSPRGDYPREQYF.

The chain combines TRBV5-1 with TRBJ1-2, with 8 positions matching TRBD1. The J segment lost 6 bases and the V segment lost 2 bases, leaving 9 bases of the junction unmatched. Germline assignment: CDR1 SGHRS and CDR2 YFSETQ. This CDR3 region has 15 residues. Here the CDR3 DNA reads TGCGCCAGCAGCTTCTTCGGGACAGGCGAACATGGCTACACCTTC. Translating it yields CASSFFGTGEHGYTF.

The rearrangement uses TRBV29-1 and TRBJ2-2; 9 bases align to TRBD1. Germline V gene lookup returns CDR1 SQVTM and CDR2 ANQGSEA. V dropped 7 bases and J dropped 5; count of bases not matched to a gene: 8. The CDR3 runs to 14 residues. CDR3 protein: CSAGGTGRTGELFF. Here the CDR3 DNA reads TGCAGCGCAGGCGGGACAGGGAGAACCGGGGAGCTGTTTTTT.